Below are 2 T cell receptor beta chains sequenced from a single sample in a study of CD8+ T cells in alopecia areata. The treatment is: oral pan-JAK inhibitor, 5-10 mg twice daily. Extraction and reverse transcription of RNA yielded cDNA as the sequencing template. This table comes from immunoSEQ multiplex PCR, and its TCRdb copy is limited to in-frame clones, with some not included. The table records about 190,000 clones, about 60% of them present only once. This sample comprised CD4+ T cells sorted from blood, obtained at week 4, from a patient treated with tofacitinib. These TCRs come from a human donor with alopecia areata.

V is TRBV19 and J is TRBJ1-5; no firm D call. The germline V gene encodes CDR1 LNHDA and CDR2 SQIVND (reference sequence). The CDR3 is made up of 15 amino acids. V was pared by 9 bases and J by 0 bases, with 15 bases between. The CDR3 loop is CASRSAGNSNQPQHF. The CDR3 DNA reads as TGTGCCAGCCGCTCGGCGGGGAATAGCAATCAGCCCCAGCATTTT.

This chain connects TRBV11-2 to TRBJ2-2, with no clear D. There are 13 residues in the CDR3. With 3 bases removed from V and 8 bases from J, the gap between germline ends came to 10 bases. Germline V gene lookup returns CDR1 SGHAT and CDR2 FQNNGV. CDR3 region: CASSFRASGELFF. CDR3 nucleotides: TGTGCCAGCAGCTTTCGAGCCTCAGGGGAGCTGTTTTTT.